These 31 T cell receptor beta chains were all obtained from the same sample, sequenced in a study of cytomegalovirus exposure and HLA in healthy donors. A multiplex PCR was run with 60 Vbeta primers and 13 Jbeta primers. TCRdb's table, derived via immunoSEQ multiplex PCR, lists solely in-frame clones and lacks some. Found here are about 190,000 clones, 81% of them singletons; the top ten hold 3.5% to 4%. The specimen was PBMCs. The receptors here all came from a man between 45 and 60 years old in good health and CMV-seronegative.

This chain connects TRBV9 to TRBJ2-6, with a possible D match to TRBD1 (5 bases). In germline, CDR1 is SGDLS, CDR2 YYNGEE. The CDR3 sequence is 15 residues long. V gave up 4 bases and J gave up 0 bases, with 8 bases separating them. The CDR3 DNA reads TGTGCCAGCAGCCCGACAGCCTCTGGGGCCAACGTCCTGACTTTC. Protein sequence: CASSPTASGANVLTF.

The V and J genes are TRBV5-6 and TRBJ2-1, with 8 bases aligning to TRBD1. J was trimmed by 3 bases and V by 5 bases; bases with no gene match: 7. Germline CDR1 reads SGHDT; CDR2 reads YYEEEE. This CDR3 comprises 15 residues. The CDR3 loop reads CASRRRGQDYNEQFF. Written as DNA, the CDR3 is TGTGCCAGCAGACGGAGGGGACAGGACTACAATGAGCAGTTCTTC.

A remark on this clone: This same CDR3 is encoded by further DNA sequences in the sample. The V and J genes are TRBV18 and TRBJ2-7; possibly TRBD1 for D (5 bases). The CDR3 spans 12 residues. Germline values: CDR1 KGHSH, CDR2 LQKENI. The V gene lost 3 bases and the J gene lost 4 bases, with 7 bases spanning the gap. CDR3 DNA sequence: TGTGCCAGCTCACCTGACAGATACGAGCAGTACTTC. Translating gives CASSPDRYEQYF.

The CDR3 DNA sequence: TGTGCCAGCAGCTTAGGTTGGGGGGAAGGTGGCTACACCTTC. Its protein product is CASSLGWGEGGYTF. This chain uses TRBV7-9 with TRBJ1-2; perhaps TRBD1 as D (5 bases). Germline-derived CDR1 and CDR2 are SEHNR and FQNEAQ (reference sequence). The CDR3 is 14 amino acids. The ends were cut back, 1 base at V and 7 bases at J, with 13 bases in the middle.

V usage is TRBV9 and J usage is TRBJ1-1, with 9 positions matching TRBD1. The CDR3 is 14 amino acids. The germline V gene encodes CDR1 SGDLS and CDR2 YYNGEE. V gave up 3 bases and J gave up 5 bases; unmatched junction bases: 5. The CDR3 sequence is CASSATGGKTEAFF. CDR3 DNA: TGTGCCAGCAGCGCGACAGGGGGGAAGACTGAAGCTTTCTTT.

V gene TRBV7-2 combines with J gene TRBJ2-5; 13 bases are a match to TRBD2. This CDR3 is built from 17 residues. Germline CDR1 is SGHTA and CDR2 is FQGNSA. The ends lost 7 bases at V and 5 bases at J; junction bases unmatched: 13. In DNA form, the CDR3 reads TGTGCCAGCATGCTCCAACTAGCGGGGGGGCCAGGGGAGACCCAGTACTTC. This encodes CASMLQLAGGPGETQYF.

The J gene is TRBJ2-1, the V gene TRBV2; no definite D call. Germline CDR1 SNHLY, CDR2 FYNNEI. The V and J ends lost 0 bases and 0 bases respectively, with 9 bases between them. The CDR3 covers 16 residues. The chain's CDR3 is CASSEALVSSYNEQFF. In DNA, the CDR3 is TGTGCCAGCAGTGAAGCGCTGGTGAGCTCCTACAATGAGCAGTTCTTC. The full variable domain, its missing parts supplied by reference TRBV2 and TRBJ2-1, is EPEVTQTPSHQVTQMGQEVILRCVPISNHLYFYWYRQILGQKVEFLVSFYNNEISEKSEIFDDQFSVERPDGSNFTLKIRSTKLEDSAMYFCASSEALVSSYNEQFFGPGTRLTVL.

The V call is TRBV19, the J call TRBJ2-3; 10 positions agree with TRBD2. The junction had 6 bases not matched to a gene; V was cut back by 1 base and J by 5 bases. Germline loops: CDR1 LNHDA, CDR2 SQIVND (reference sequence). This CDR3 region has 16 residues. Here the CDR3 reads CASSIGRLAGEDTQYF. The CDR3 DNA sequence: TGTGCCAGTAGTATAGGGCGGCTAGCGGGGGAAGATACGCAGTATTTT.

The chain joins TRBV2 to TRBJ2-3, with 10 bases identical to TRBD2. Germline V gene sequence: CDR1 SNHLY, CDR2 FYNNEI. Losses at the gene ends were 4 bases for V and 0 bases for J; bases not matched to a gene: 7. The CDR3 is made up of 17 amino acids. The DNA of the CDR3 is TGTGCCAGCAGTGTCCCAGCGGGGGGGCTAAGCACAGATACGCAGTATTTT. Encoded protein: CASSVPAGGLSTDTQYF.

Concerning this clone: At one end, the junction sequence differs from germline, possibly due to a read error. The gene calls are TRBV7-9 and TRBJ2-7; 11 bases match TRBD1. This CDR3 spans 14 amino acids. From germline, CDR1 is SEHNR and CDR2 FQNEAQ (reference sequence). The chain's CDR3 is CSSSAGQGVLEQYF. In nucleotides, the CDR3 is TGTTCCAGCAGCGCGGGACAGGGGGTCCTCGAGCAGTACTTC.

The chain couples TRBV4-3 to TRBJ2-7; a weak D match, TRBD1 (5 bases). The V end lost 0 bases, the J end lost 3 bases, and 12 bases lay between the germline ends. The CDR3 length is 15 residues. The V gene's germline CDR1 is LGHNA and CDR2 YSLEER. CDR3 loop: CASSQDQGGGYEQYF. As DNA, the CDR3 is TGCGCCAGCAGCCAAGATCAGGGTGGTGGCTACGAGCAGTACTTC.

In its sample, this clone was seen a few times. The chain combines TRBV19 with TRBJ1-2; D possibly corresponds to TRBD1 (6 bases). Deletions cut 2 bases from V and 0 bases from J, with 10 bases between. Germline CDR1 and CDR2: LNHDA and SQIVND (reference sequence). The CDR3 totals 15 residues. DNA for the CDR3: TGTGCCAGTAGTATATGGGACACGACTAACTATGGCTACACCTTC. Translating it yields CASSIWDTTNYGYTF.

The CDR3 DNA reads as TGCGCCAGCAGCCGGAGTGAGGGGGCCGGCGAGCAGTACTTC. It codes for CASSRSEGAGEQYF. The rearrangement uses TRBV4-3 and TRBJ2-7, with 7 bases matching TRBD1. Trimming cost V 4 bases and J 6 bases; bases outside gene matches: 9. Germline lookup yields CDR1 LGHNA and CDR2 YSLEER. The length of the CDR3 is 14 residues.

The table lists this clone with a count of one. The DNA for the CDR3 is TGTGCCAGCAGTTTACTAGGTCAGCCCCAGCATTTT. Amino acid sequence: CASSLLGQPQHF. This chain connects TRBV27 to TRBJ1-5; D is uncertain. The CDR3 contains 12 residues. The germline CDR1 and CDR2 sequences are MNHEY and SMNVEV (reference sequence). V was trimmed by 2 bases and J by 6 bases, leaving 5 bases between them.

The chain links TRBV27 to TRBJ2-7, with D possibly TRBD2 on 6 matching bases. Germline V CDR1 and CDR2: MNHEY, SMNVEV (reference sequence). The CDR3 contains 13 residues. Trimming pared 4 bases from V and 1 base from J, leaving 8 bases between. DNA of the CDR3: TGTGCCAGCAGTTGGGGACTTTCCTACGAGCAGTACTTC. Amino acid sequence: CASSWGLSYEQYF.

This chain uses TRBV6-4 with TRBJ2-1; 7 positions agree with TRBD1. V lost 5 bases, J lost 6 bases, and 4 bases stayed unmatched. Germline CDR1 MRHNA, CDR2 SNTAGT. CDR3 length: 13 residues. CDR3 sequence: CASSSGGSNEQFF. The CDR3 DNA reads TGTGCCAGCAGTTCAGGGGGATCCAATGAGCAGTTCTTC.

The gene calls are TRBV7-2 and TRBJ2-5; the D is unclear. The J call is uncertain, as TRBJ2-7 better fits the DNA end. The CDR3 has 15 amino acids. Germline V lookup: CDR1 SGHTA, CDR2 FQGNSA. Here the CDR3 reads CASSLRSGWDYEQYF. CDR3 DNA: TGTGCCAGCAGCTTAAGATCGGGTTGGGACTACGAGCAGTACTTC.

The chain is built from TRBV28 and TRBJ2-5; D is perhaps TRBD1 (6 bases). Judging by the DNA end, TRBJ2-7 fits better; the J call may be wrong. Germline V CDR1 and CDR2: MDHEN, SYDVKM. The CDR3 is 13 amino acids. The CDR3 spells CASSPTAQGEQYF. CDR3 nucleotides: TGTGCCAGCAGTCCTACAGCACAGGGCGAGCAGTACTTC.

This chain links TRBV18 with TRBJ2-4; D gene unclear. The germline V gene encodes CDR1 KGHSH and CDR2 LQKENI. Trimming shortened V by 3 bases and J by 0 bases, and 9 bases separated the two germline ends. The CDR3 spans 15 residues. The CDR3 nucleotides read TGTGCCAGCTCACCTATCCCTATAGCCAAAAACATTCAGTACTTC. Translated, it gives CASSPIPIAKNIQYF.

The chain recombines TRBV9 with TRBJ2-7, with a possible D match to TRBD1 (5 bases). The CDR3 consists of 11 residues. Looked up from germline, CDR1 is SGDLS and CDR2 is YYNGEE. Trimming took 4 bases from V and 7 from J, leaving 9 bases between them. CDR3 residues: CASSQGWEQYF. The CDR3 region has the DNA TGTGCCAGCAGCCAGGGTTGGGAGCAGTACTTC.

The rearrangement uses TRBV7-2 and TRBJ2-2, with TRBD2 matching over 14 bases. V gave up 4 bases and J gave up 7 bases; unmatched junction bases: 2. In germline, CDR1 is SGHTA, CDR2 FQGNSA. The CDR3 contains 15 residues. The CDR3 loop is CASSSGLAGGGELFF. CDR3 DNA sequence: TGTGCCAGCAGCTCCGGACTAGCGGGGGGCGGGGAGCTGTTTTTT.

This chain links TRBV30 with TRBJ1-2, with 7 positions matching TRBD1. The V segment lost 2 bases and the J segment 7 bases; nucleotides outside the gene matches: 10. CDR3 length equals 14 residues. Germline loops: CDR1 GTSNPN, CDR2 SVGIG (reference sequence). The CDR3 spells CAWSLPGGICGYTF. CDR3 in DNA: TGTGCCTGGAGTCTGCCAGGGGGTATCTGTGGCTACACCTTC.

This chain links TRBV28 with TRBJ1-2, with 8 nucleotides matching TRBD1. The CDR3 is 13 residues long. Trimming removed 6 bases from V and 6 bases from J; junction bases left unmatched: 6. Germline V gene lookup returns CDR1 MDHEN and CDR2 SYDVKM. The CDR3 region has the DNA TGTGCCAGCAGGGGAACAGGGGGGCATGGCTACACCTTC. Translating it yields CASRGTGGHGYTF.

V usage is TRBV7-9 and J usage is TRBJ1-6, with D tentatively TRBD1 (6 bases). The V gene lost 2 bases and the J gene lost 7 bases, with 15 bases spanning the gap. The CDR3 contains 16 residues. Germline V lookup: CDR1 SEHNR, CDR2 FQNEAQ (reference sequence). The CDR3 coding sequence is TGTGCCAGCAGCTTAAACAGGGTGGGTGAGAATTCACCCCTCCACTTT. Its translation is CASSLNRVGENSPLHF. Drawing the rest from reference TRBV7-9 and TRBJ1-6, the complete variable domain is DTGVSQNPRHKITKRGQNVTFRCDPISEHNRLYWYRQTLGQGPEFLTYFQNEAQLEKSRLLSDRFSAERPKGSFSTLEIQRTEQGDSAMYLCASSLNRVGENSPLHFGNGTRLTVT.

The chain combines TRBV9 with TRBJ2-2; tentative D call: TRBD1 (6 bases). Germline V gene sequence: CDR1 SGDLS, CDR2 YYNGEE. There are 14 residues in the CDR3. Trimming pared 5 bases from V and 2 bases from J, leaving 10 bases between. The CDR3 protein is CASSLDSNTGELFF. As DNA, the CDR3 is TGTGCCAGCAGTTTGGACAGTAACACCGGGGAGCTGTTTTTT. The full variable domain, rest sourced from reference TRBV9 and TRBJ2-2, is DSGVTQTPKHLITATGQRVTLRCSPRSGDLSVYWYQQSLDQGLQFLIQYYNGEERAKGNILERFSAQQFPDLHSELNLSSLELGDSALYFCASSLDSNTGELFFGEGSRLTVL.

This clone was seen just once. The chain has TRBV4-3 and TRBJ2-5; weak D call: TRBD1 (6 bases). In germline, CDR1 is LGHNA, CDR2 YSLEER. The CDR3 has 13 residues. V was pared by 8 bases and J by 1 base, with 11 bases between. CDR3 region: CASGTGLQETQYF. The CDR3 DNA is TGCGCCAGCGGAACAGGGCTCCAAGAGACCCAGTACTTC.

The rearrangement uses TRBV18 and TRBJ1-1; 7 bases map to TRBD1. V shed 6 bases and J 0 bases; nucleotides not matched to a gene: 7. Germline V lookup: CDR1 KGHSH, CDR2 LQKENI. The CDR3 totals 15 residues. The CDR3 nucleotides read TGTGCCAGCTCCCCTCAACAGGGGATGAACACTGAAGCTTTCTTT. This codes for CASSPQQGMNTEAFF. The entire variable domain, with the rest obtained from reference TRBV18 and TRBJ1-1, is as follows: NAGVMQNPRHLVRRRGQEARLRCSPMKGHSHVYWYRQLPEEGLKFMVYLQKENIIDESGMPKERFSAEFPKEGPSILRIQQVVRGDSAAYFCASSPQQGMNTEAFFGQGTRLTVV.

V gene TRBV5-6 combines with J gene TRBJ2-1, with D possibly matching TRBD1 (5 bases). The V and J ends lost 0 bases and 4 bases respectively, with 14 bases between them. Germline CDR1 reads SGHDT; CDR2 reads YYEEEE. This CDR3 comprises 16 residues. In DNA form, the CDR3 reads TGTGCCAGCAGCTTGGCCTTGGACACTTTTTACAATGAGCAGTTCTTC. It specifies CASSLALDTFYNEQFF.

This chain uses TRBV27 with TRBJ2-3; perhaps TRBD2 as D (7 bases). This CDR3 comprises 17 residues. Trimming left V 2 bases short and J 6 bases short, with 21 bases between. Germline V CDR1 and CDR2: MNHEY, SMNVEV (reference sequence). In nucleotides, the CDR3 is TGTGCCAGCAGTTTAGGGGGGGAGGCAGGGGCGGTGGATACGCAGTATTTT. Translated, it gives CASSLGGEAGAVDTQYF.

This chain's CDR3 is CASSSPGGREQFF. The CDR3 nucleotides read TGTGCCAGCAGCTCCCCGGGGGGGCGTGAGCAGTTCTTC. The genes are TRBV9 and TRBJ2-1; 8 nucleotides match TRBD2. Trimming at V came to 4 bases and at J to 9 bases, leaving 6 bases not matched to a gene. The CDR3 consists of 13 residues. CDR1 and CDR2 (germline): SGDLS, YYNGEE.

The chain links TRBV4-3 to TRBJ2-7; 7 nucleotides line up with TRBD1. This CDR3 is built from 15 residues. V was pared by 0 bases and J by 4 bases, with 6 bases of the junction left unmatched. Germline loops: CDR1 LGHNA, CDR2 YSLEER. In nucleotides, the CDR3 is TGCGCCAGCAGCCAAGATACAGGGGCCCCTTACGAGCAGTACTTC. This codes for CASSQDTGAPYEQYF.